Below are 29 T cell receptor beta chains sequenced from a single sample in a study of blood T cell repertoires in COVID-19. Sequencing was performed with immunoSEQ multiplex PCR; in TCRdb, only in-frame clones are kept and a portion is missing. The sample records about 95,000 clones, around nine tenths being singletons. Sequencing was carried out using peripheral blood. These receptors all stem from a woman aged 45-59 years in a cohort sampled during active COVID-19.

This clone has a handful of counts. V usage is TRBV29-1 and J usage is TRBJ1-1; 9 bases fit TRBD1. CDR3 size: 13 residues. CDR1 SQVTM and CDR2 ANQGSEA come from the germline V gene. J was trimmed by 3 bases and V by 6 bases; bases with no gene match: 5. This chain's CDR3 is CSVGQGSHTEAFF. CDR3 bases: TGCAGCGTGGGACAGGGATCCCACACTGAAGCTTTCTTT. Full variable domain (missing parts from reference TRBV29-1 and TRBJ1-1): SAVISQKPSRDICQRGTSLTIQCQVDSQVTMMFWYRQQPGQSLTLIATANQGSEATYESGFVIDKFPISRPNLTFSTLTVSNMSPEDSSIYLCSVGQGSHTEAFFGQGTRLTVV.

The chain couples TRBV6-6 to TRBJ1-3; D is unresolved. Germline CDR1 MNHNY, CDR2 SVGAGI (reference sequence). V was cut by 7 bases and J by 0 bases, with 16 bases left in between. The CDR3 extends over 16 amino acids. The DNA of the CDR3 is TGTGCCAGCACCCTCCACGGACTGTCCTCTGGAAACACCATATATTTT. Translated, it gives CASTLHGLSSGNTIYF.

The V call is TRBV11-2, the J call TRBJ2-7; 7 nucleotides align to TRBD1. Germline V gene sequence: CDR1 SGHAT, CDR2 FQNNGV. Trimming cost V 3 bases and J 12 bases; bases outside gene matches: 11. CDR3 length: 13 residues. The CDR3 DNA is TGTGCCAGCAGCTTCAATTGGGACAGCCCCTTGTACTTC. This encodes CASSFNWDSPLYF.

This chain links TRBV29-1 with TRBJ2-1, with TRBD2 matching 9 bases. Unmatched junction bases numbered 10, after V lost 6 bases and J lost 4 bases. Germline V CDR1 and CDR2: SQVTM, ANQGSEA. This CDR3 spans 15 amino acids. CDR3 protein: CSVGGLAGLYNEQFF. DNA of the CDR3: TGCAGCGTGGGTGGGCTAGCGGGATTGTACAATGAGCAGTTCTTC.

This sequence joins TRBV13 and TRBJ1-4; D might be TRBD1 (6 bases). The CDR3 extends over 14 amino acids. V was cut by 4 bases and J by 7 bases, with 13 bases left in between. Germline-derived CDR1 and CDR2 are PRHDT and FYEKMQ (reference sequence). CDR3 nucleotide sequence: TGTGCCAGCAGCTCCCGACAGGTCCGTGAAAAACTGTTTTTT. Residues: CASSSRQVREKLFF.

The chain employs TRBV29-1 and TRBJ2-7, with D perhaps TRBD1 (6 bases). This CDR3 has 11 residues. The germline V gene has CDR1 SQVTM and CDR2 ANQGSEA. Trimming took 5 bases from V and 3 from J, leaving 8 bases between them. CDR3 amino acids: CSVMTGYEQYF. In nucleotides, the CDR3 is TGCAGCGTTATGACAGGCTACGAGCAGTACTTC.

The rearrangement uses TRBV3-1 (or the pseudogene TRBV3-2) and TRBJ1-2; the D gene is possibly TRBD1 (6 bases). V lost 4 bases and J 11 bases, leaving 11 bases between the germline ends. CDR1 and CDR2 (germline): LGHDT, YNNKEL (reference sequence). The CDR3 is made up of 11 amino acids. CDR3 coding DNA: TGTGCCAGCAGCCCGGGGACAATTTACACCTTC. Its translation is CASSPGTIYTF.

The table lists this clone with a count of one. The rearrangement links TRBV18 to TRBJ1-4; tentatively, D is TRBD1 (5 bases). V was clipped by 1 base and J by 10 bases, with 10 bases between them. Looked up from germline, CDR1 is KGHSH and CDR2 is LQKENI. The length of the CDR3 is 13 residues. The CDR3 bases are TGTGCCAGCTCACCACAGGACAAAGGAAAACTGTTTTTT. Translating gives CASSPQDKGKLFF. The full variable domain, with the rest looked up from reference TRBV18 and TRBJ1-4, is NAGVMQNPRHLVRRRGQEARLRCSPMKGHSHVYWYRQLPEEGLKFMVYLQKENIIDESGMPKERFSAEFPKEGPSILRIQQVVRGDSAAYFCASSPQDKGKLFFGSGTQLSVL.

The chain joins TRBV29-1 to TRBJ2-5; 13 bases fit TRBD2. This CDR3 comprises 14 residues. Germline V gene data show CDR1 as SQVTM and CDR2 as ANQGSEA. The V segment lost 7 bases and the J segment 4 bases; nucleotides outside the gene matches: 6. As DNA, the CDR3 is TGCAGCGCTACTAGCGGGAGGGCCGGAGAGACCCAGTACTTC. Its protein is CSATSGRAGETQYF.

This clone was observed a single time. The chain has TRBV6-5 and TRBJ1-1; tentative D call: TRBD1 (5 bases). V was shortened by 6 bases and J by 0 bases, with 11 bases between the two germline ends. This CDR3 spans 14 amino acids. Germline-derived CDR1 and CDR2 are MNHEY and SVGAGI. DNA for the CDR3: TGTGCCAGCAGATCGACAGATATGAACACTGAAGCTTTCTTT. Encoded protein: CASRSTDMNTEAFF.

The chain employs TRBV5-1 and TRBJ2-1, with TRBD2 identical over 9 bases. V shed 1 base, J shed 6 bases, and the junction held 5 bases outside the gene matches. The CDR3 runs to 15 residues. Germline CDR1 reads SGHRS; CDR2 reads YFSETQ. The CDR3 region has the DNA TGCGCCAGCAGCTTGACCGCTAGCGGGATCAATGAGCAGTTCTTC. Translating gives CASSLTASGINEQFF.

The chain's CDR3 is CASSASGGPYNEQFF. Written as DNA, the CDR3 is TGTGCCAGCAGCGCTAGCGGGGGCCCCTACAATGAGCAGTTCTTC. The V and J genes are TRBV6-5 and TRBJ2-1; 10 nucleotides align to TRBD2. The ends lost 6 bases at V and 2 bases at J; junction bases unmatched: 4. The CDR3 runs 15 residues. Germline CDR1 and CDR2: MNHEY and SVGAGI.

V gene TRBV2 combines with J gene TRBJ2-1; tentative D call: TRBD1 (5 bases). The CDR3 sequence is 12 residues long. V was clipped by 8 bases and J by 4 bases, with 9 bases between them. Germline CDR1 and CDR2: SNHLY and FYNNEI. The CDR3: CASYDSYNEQFF. In DNA, the CDR3 is TGTGCCAGCTATGACAGTTACAATGAGCAGTTCTTC.

The J gene is TRBJ2-1, the V gene TRBV28, with a possible D match to TRBD2 (5 bases). The CDR3 extends over 15 amino acids. Trimming shortened V by 4 bases and J by 4 bases, and 14 bases separated the two germline ends. Germline CDR1 MDHEN, CDR2 SYDVKM. In DNA form, the CDR3 reads TGTGCCAGCAGTTCGCCGGGAATAATATACAATGAGCAGTTCTTC. Its protein product is CASSSPGIIYNEQFF.

This clone has just one count. The chain carries TRBV4-2 and TRBJ2-3; D ambiguous. CDR1 and CDR2 from the germline V gene are LGHNA and YNFKEQ. V was trimmed by 4 bases and J by 0 bases, leaving 8 bases between them. The CDR3 consists of 14 residues. The CDR3 here is CASSPSTSTDTQYF. CDR3 DNA sequence: TGTGCCAGCAGCCCGAGTACTAGCACAGATACGCAGTATTTT.

The chain has TRBV7-9 and TRBJ1-3, with D perhaps TRBD1 (5 bases). CDR1 and CDR2 from the germline V gene are SEHNR and FQNEAQ (reference sequence). V lost 2 bases and J 0 bases, leaving 11 bases between the germline ends. The CDR3 spans 16 residues. The CDR3 is CASSLSSGLSGNTIYF. For the CDR3, the DNA is TGTGCCAGCAGCTTATCATCAGGGCTCTCTGGAAACACCATATATTTT.

The V gene is TRBV11-3, the J gene TRBJ2-7, with 7 bases identical to TRBD1. This CDR3 has 14 residues. J lost 0 bases, V lost 4 bases, and 3 bases had no gene match. The V gene's germline CDR1 is SGHNT and CDR2 YENEEA. CDR3 region: CASSWDRLSYEQYF. As DNA, the CDR3 is TGTGCCAGCAGCTGGGACAGACTCTCCTACGAGCAGTACTTC. Drawing the rest from reference TRBV11-3 and TRBJ2-7, the complete variable domain is EAGVVQSPRYKIIEKKQPVAFWCNPISGHNTLYWYLQNLGQGPELLIRYENEEAVDDSQLPKDRFSAERLKGVDSTLKIQPAELGDSAVYLCASSWDRLSYEQYFGPGTRLTVT.

The genes are TRBV5-1 and TRBJ2-3; 15 positions match TRBD2. The V segment lost 3 bases and the J segment 0 bases; nucleotides outside the gene matches: 2. The CDR3 spans 17 residues. The germline V gene has CDR1 SGHRS and CDR2 YFSETQ. DNA for the CDR3: TGCGCCAGCAGCTCCGGGACTAGCGGGGGGAGCACAGATACGCAGTATTTT. This gives the protein CASSSGTSGGSTDTQYF.

This chain connects TRBV18 to TRBJ2-3; 8 bases fit TRBD2. Trimming cost V 3 bases and J 6 bases; bases outside gene matches: 5. CDR1 is KGHSH and CDR2 is LQKENI in the germline V gene. The CDR3 has 14 residues. For the CDR3, the DNA is TGTGCCAGCTCACCGGTTAGCGGGGCTGATACGCAGTATTTT. It specifies CASSPVSGADTQYF.

The chain recombines TRBV2 with TRBJ2-5; unclear D gene. CDR1 SNHLY and CDR2 FYNNEI come from the germline V gene. There are 12 residues in the CDR3. V lost 9 bases to trimming and J lost 2 bases, with 10 bases between them. CDR3 sequence reads: CASGGHQETQYF. The CDR3 DNA reads TGTGCCAGTGGTGGCCATCAAGAGACCCAGTACTTC.

The chain recombines TRBV27 with TRBJ2-5, with TRBD2 matching 8 bases. The CDR3 has 13 amino acids. V lost 8 bases, J lost 4 bases, and 6 bases stayed unmatched. In germline, CDR1 is MNHEY, CDR2 SMNVEV (reference sequence). The CDR3: CASGRGGRETQYF. In nucleotides, the CDR3 is TGTGCCAGCGGTCGGGGGGGAAGAGAGACCCAGTACTTC.

This rearrangement joins TRBV5-1 to TRBJ1-6; 7 nucleotides line up with TRBD1. The CDR3 has 18 amino acids. The junction had 7 bases not matched to a gene; V was cut back by 1 base and J by 0 bases. Per the germline V gene, CDR1 is SGHRS and CDR2 is YFSETQ. CDR3 region: CASSLMGQSSSYNSPLHF. The CDR3 nucleotides are TGCGCCAGCAGCTTGATGGGACAGAGTAGCTCCTATAATTCACCCCTCCACTTT.

J is TRBJ1-1 and V is TRBV10-3; no clear D gene. The CDR3 sequence is 14 residues long. The germline V gene encodes CDR1 ENHRY and CDR2 SYGVKD. Trimming removed 4 bases at V and 1 base at J, with 10 bases between. The CDR3 bases are TGTGCCATCAGTGGAGCCACGAGGAACACTGAAGCTTTCTTT. Encoded protein: CAISGATRNTEAFF.

The chain joins TRBV5-1 to TRBJ2-1; 10 bases map to TRBD1. Germline CDR1 and CDR2: SGHRS and YFSETQ. V was clipped by 2 bases and J by 11 bases; unmatched bases: 13. CDR3 size: 16 residues. This chain's CDR3 is CASSFDYDLTGGKQFF. CDR3 bases: TGCGCCAGCAGCTTCGATTACGACTTGACAGGGGGCAAGCAGTTCTTC.

The chain links TRBV10-1 to TRBJ2-7; possible D gene TRBD1, 6 bases. V was cut by 3 bases and J by 0 bases, with 6 bases left in between. The CDR3 has 13 amino acids. Germline CDR1 reads WNHNN; CDR2 reads SYGVQD (reference sequence). The DNA for the CDR3 is TGCGCCAGCAGTGAAGGGGGCTCCTACGAGCAGTACTTC. It codes for CASSEGGSYEQYF.

This chain links TRBV6-1 with TRBJ1-2, with 10 positions matching TRBD1. V lost 2 bases, J lost 0 bases, and 6 bases stayed unmatched. This CDR3 has 17 residues. Per germline, CDR1 MNHNS and CDR2 SASEGT. The CDR3 spells CASSEKTGGKANYGYTF. The DNA of the CDR3 is TGTGCCAGCAGTGAAAAGACAGGGGGCAAAGCTAACTATGGCTACACCTTC.

The V gene is TRBV28, the J gene TRBJ1-5, with 8 nucleotides matching TRBD1. Germline values: CDR1 MDHEN, CDR2 SYDVKM. The CDR3 is 14 residues long. Unmatched junction bases numbered 3, after V lost 3 bases and J lost 5 bases. The CDR3 here is CASSLDRVDQPQHF. In DNA form, the CDR3 reads TGTGCCAGCAGTTTGGACAGGGTGGATCAGCCCCAGCATTTT.

V gene TRBV10-1 combines with J gene TRBJ2-1; TRBD2 agrees at 10 bases. Germline V CDR1 and CDR2: WNHNN, SYGVQD (reference sequence). The CDR3 contains 16 residues. Trimming removed 3 bases from V and 8 bases from J; junction bases left unmatched: 10. The CDR3 region has the DNA TGCGCCAGCAGTGATCGGCTAGCGGGAGCAGTAGATGAGCAGTTCTTC. Translating gives CASSDRLAGAVDEQFF.

This sequence joins TRBV18 and TRBJ2-2, with TRBD2 matching 9 bases. The ends lost 0 bases at V and 8 bases at J; junction bases unmatched: 13. This CDR3 region has 18 residues. Germline-derived CDR1 and CDR2 are KGHSH and LQKENI. The CDR3 region is CASSPPALAGPASGELFF. The CDR3 nucleotides read TGTGCCAGCTCACCACCCGCTCTAGCGGGGCCGGCTTCGGGGGAGCTGTTTTTT.